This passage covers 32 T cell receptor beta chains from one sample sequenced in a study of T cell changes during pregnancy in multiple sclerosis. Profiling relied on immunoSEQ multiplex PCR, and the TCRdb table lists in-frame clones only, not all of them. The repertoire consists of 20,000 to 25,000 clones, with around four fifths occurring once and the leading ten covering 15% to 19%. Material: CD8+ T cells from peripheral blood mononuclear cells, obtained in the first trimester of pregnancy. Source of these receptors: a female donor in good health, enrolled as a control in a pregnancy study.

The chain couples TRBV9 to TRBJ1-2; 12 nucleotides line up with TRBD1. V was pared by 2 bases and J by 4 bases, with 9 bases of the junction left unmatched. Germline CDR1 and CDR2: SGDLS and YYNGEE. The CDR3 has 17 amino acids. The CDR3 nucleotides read TGTGCCAGCAGCGTGGGGGACAGGGGGCCAGGGAGCTATGGCTACACCTTC. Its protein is CASSVGDRGPGSYGYTF. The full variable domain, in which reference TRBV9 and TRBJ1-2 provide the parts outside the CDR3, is DSGVTQTPKHLITATGQRVTLRCSPRSGDLSVYWYQQSLDQGLQFLIQYYNGEERAKGNILERFSAQQFPDLHSELNLSSLELGDSALYFCASSVGDRGPGSYGYTFGSGTRLTVV.

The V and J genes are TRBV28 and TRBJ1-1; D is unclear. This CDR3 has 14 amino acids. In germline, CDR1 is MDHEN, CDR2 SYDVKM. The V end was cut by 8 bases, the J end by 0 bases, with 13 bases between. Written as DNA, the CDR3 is TGTGCCAGCGGAAGAGGATATTTGAACACTGAAGCTTTCTTT. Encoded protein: CASGRGYLNTEAFF.

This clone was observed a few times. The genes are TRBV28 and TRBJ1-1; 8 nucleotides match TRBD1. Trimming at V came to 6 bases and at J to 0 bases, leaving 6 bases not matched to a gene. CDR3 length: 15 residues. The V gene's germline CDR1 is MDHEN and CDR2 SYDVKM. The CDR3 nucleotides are TGTGCCAGCAGCCCGACAGGGGTAATGAACACTGAAGCTTTCTTT. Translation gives CASSPTGVMNTEAFF.

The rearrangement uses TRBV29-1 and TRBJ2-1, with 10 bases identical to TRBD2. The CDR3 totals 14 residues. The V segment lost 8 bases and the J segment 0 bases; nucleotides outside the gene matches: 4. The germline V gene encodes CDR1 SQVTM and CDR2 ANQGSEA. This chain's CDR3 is CSSSGGASYNEQFF. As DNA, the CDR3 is TGCAGCTCGAGCGGGGGGGCCTCCTACAATGAGCAGTTCTTC.

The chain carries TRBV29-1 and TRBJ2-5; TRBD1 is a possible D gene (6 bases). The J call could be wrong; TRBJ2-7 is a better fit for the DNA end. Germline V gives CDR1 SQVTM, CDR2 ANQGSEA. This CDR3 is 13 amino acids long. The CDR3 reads CSVKSGEPGEQYF. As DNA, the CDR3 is TGCAGCGTGAAGTCAGGGGAGCCGGGCGAGCAGTACTTC.

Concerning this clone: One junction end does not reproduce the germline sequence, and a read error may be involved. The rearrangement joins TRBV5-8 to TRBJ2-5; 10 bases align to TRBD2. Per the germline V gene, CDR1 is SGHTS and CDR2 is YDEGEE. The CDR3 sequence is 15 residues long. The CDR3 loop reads CASSLVSRTSGIGNF. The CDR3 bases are TGTGCCAGCAGCCTGGTCTCAAGGACTAGCGGAATCGGGAACTTC.

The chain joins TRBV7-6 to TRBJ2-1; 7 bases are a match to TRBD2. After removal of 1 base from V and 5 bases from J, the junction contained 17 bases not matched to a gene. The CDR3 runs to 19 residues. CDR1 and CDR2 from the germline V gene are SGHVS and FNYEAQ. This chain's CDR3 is CASSLDRGRASGAHNEQFF. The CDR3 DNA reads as TGTGCCAGCAGCTTAGATCGGGGGAGGGCCAGTGGAGCCCACAATGAGCAGTTCTTC.

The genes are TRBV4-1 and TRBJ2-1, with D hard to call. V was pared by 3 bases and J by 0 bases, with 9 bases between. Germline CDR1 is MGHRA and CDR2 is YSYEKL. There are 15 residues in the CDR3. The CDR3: CASSHFGSSYNEQFF. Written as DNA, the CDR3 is TGCGCCAGCAGCCACTTCGGTAGCTCCTACAATGAGCAGTTCTTC.

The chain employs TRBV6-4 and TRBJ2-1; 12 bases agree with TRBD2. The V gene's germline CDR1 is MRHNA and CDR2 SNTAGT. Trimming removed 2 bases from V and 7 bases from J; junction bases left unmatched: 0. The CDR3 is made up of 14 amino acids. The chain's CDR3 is CASSDGTSGNEQFF. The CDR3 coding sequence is TGTGCCAGCAGTGACGGGACTAGCGGGAATGAGCAGTTCTTC.

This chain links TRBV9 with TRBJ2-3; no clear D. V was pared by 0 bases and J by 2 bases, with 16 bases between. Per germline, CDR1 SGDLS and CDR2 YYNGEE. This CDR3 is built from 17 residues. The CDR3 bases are TGTGCCAGCAGCGTAGCTACGTCCCATCCGAACACAGATACGCAGTATTTT. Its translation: CASSVATSHPNTDTQYF.

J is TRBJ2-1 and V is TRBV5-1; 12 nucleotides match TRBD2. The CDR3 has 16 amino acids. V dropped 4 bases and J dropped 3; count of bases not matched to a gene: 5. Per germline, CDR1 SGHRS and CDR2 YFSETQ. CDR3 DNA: TGCGCCAGCAGCAGTGGACTAGCGGGGCTCTACAATGAGCAGTTCTTC. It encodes CASSSGLAGLYNEQFF.

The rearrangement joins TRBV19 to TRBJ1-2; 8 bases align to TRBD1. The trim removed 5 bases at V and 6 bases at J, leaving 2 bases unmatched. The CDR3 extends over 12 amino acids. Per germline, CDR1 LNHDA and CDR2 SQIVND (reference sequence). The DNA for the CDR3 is TGTGCCAGTAGTGACAGGGGAAATGGCTACACCTTC. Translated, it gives CASSDRGNGYTF. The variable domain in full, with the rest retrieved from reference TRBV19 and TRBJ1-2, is DGGITQSPKYLFRKEGQNVTLSCEQNLNHDAMYWYRQDPGQGLRLIYYSQIVNDFQKGDIAEGYSVSREKKESFPLTVTSAQKNPTAFYLCASSDRGNGYTFGSGTRLTVV.

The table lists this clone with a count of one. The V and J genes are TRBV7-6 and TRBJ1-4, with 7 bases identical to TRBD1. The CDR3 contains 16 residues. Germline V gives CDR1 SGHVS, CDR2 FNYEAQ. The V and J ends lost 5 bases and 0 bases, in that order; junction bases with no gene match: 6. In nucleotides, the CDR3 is TGTGCCAGCAGCAAAGGAGGGGGCGCAACTAATGAAAAACTGTTTTTT. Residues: CASSKGGGATNEKLFF.

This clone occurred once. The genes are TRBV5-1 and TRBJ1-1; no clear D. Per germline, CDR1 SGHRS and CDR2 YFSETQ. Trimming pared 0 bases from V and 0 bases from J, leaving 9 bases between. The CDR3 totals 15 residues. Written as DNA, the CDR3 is TGCGCCAGCAGCTTGGTCCCGGGAGTGAACACTGAAGCTTTCTTT. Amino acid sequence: CASSLVPGVNTEAFF.

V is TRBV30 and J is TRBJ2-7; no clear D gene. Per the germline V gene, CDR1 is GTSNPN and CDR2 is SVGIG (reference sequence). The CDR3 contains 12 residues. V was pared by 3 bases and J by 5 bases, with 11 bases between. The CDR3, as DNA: TGTGCCTGGAGACGAGCCACCGACGAGCAGTACTTC. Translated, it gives CAWRRATDEQYF.

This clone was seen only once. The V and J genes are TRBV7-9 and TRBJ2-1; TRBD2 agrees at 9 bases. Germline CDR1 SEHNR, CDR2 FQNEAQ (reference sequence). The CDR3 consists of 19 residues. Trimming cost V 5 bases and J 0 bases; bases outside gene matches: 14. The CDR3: CASSPQREVLPSSYNEQFF. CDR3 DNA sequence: TGTGCCAGCAGCCCTCAGCGGGAGGTCCTCCCAAGCTCCTACAATGAGCAGTTCTTC.

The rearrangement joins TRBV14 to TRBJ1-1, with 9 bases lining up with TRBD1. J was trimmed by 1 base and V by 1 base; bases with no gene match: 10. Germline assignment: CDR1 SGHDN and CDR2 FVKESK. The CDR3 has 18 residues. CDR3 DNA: TGTGCCAGCAGCCAAGGGGGGACAGGGCAATTGTGGAACACTGAAGCTTTCTTT. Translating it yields CASSQGGTGQLWNTEAFF.

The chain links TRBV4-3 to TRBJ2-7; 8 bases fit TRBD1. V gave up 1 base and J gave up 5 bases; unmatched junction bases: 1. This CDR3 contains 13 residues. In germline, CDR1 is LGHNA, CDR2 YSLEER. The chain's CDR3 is CASSQVQGDEQYF. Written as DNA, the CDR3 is TGCGCCAGCAGCCAAGTACAGGGGGACGAGCAGTACTTC.

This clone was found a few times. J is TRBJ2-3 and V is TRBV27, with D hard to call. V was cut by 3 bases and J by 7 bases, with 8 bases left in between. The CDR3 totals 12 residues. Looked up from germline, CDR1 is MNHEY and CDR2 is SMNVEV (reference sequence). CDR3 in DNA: TGTGCCAGCAGTTTGGGCATGAATACGCAGTATTTT. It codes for CASSLGMNTQYF.

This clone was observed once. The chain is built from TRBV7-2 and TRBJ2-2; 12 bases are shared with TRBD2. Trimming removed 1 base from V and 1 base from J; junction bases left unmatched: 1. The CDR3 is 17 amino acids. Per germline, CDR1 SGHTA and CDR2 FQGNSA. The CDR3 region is CASSLGLAGVNTGELFF. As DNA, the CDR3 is TGTGCCAGCAGCTTAGGACTAGCGGGGGTGAACACCGGGGAGCTGTTTTTT.

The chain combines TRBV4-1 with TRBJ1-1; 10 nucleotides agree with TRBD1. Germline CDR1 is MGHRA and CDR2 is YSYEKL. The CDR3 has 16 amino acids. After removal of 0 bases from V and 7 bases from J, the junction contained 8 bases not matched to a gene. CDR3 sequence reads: CASSQDQGTGASEAFF. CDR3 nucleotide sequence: TGCGCCAGCAGCCAAGATCAAGGGACAGGGGCGAGTGAAGCTTTCTTT.

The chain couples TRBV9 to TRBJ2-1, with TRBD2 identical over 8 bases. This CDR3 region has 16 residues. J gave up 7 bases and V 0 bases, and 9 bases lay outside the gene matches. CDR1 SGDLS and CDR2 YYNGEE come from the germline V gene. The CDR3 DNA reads TGTGCCAGCAGCGTAGGTGGAGCGGGGGTGGGAAATGAGCAGTTCTTC. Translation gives CASSVGGAGVGNEQFF. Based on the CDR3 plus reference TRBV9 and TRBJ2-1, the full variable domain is DSGVTQTPKHLITATGQRVTLRCSPRSGDLSVYWYQQSLDQGLQFLIQYYNGEERAKGNILERFSAQQFPDLHSELNLSSLELGDSALYFCASSVGGAGVGNEQFFGPGTRLTVL.

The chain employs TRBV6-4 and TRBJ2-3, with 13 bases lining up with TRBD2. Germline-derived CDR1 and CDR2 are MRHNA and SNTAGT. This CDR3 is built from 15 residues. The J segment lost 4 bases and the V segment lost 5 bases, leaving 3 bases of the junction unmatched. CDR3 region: CASSRLAGGPDTQYF. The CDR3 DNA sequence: TGTGCCAGCAGTAGACTAGCGGGAGGACCAGATACGCAGTATTTT.

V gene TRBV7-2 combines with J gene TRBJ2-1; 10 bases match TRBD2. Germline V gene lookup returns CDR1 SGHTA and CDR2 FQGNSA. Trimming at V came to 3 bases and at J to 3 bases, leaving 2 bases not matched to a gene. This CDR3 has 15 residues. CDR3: CASSLTSGLYNEQFF. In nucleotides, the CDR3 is TGTGCCAGCAGCTTGACTAGCGGGCTCTACAATGAGCAGTTCTTC.

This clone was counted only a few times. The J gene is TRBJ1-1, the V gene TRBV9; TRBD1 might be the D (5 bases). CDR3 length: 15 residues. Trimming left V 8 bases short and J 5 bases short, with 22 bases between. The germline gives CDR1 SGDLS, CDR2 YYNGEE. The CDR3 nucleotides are TGTGCCAGTTCGCAGGGCGGTATAATGGGGACTGAAGCTTTCTTT. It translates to CASSQGGIMGTEAFF.

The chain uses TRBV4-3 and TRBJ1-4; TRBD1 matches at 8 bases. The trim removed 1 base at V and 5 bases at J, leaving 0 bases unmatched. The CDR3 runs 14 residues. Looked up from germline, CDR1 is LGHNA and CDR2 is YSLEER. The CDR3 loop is CASSQGQGNEKLFF. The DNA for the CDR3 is TGCGCCAGCAGCCAAGGACAGGGGAATGAAAAACTGTTTTTT.

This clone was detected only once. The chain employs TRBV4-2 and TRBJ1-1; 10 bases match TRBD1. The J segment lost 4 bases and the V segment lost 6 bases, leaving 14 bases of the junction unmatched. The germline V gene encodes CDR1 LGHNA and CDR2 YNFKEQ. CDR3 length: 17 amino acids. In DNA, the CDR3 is TGTGCCAGCAGACTGATGACAGGGGGCGATGAGGGCACTGAAGCTTTCTTT. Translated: CASRLMTGGDEGTEAFF.

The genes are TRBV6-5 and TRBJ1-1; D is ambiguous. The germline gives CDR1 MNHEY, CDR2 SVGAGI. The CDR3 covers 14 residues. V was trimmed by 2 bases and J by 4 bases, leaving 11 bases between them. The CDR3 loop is CASSYGQKSTEAFF. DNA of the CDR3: TGTGCCAGCAGTTACGGGCAGAAGAGCACTGAAGCTTTCTTT.

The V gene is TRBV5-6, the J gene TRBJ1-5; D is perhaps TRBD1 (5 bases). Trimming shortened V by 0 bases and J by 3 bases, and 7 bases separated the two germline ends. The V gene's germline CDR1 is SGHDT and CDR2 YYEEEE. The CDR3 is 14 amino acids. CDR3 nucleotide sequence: TGTGCCAGCAGCTTGGAGGGGTTCAATCAGCCCCAGCATTTT. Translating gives CASSLEGFNQPQHF. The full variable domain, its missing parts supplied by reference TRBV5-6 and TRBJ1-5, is DAGVTQSPTHLIKTRGQQVTLRCSPKSGHDTVSWYQQALGQGPQFIFQYYEEEERQRGNFPDRFSGHQFPNYSSELNVNALLLGDSALYLCASSLEGFNQPQHFGDGTRLSIL.

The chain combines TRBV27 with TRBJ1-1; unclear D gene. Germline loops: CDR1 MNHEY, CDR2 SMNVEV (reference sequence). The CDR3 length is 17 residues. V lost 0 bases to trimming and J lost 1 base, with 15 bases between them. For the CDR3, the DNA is TGTGCCAGCAGTTTATCGGGAATTAGGAGGCCGAACACTGAAGCTTTCTTT. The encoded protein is CASSLSGIRRPNTEAFF.

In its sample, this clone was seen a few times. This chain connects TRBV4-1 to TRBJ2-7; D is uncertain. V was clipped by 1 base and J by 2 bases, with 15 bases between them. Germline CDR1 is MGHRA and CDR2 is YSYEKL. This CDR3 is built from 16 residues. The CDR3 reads CASSQVRTGGPYEQYF. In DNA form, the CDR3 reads TGCGCCAGCAGCCAAGTGCGTACGGGTGGTCCCTACGAGCAGTACTTC.

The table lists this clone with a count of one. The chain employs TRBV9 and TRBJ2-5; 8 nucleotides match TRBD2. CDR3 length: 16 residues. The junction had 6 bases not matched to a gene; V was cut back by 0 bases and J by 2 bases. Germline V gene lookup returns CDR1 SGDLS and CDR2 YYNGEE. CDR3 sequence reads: CASSVAGGGSQETQYF. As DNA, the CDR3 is TGTGCCAGCAGCGTAGCTGGCGGGGGGTCTCAAGAGACCCAGTACTTC.